This T cell receptor beta chain comes out of a study of blood T cell repertoires in COVID-19. Study-wide context: Researchers got acute and convalescent COVID-19 samples from the United States, Italy and Spain.

Enrolment of Seattle patients took place during active infection, and they were followed longitudinally. In the original workflow: Amplification with reference gene primers provided the estimates of nucleated cell counts. Profiled with immunoSEQ multiplex PCR; TCRdb holds only in-frame clones, not every one. That table is the source of V, J and clone size, and D and trimming were worked out from the DNA. The table lists about 330,000 clones, about nine tenths of them singletons. Germline V gene sequence: CDR1 SGHRS, CDR2 YFSETQ. The V and J ends lost 6 bases and 0 bases, in that order; junction bases with no gene match: 15. This CDR3 contains 19 residues.

Sequenced material: peripheral blood. The TCR originated in a man aged 25-45 years with COVID-19, enrolled during active disease. This chain connects TRBV5-1 to TRBJ2-3; 11 nucleotides align to TRBD1. CDR3 sequence: CASTMKGTGGTSSTDTQYF. The DNA for the CDR3 is TGCGCCAGCACCATGAAAGGGACAGGGGGGACCTCTAGCACAGATACGCAGTATTTT. Using reference TRBV5-1 and TRBJ2-3 for the parts outside the CDR3, the full variable domain is KAGVTQTPRYLIKTRGQQVTLSCSPISGHRSVSWYQQTPGQGLQFLFEYFSETQRNKGNFPGRFSGRQFSNSRSEMNVSTLELGDSALYLCASTMKGTGGTSSTDTQYFGPGTRLTVL.